The T cell receptor beta chain under discussion was sequenced for a study of T cell responses to AZD1222 COVID-19 vaccine. Findings and limits, study-wide: Nearly half of unique spike-specific TCRs reportedly avoided B.1.351 and B.1.1.7 mutated regions. Recipients of two AZD1222 doses showed rising Spike-specific TCR breadth and depth.

Investigators merged groups given second doses at roughly 4 or roughly 12 weeks. The repertoire was sequenced with immunoSEQ multiplex PCR; TCRdb's copy has only in-frame clones and lacks some. In the table there are around 150,000 clones, about 92% of which are singletons. V lost 4 bases to trimming and J lost 1 base; unmatched junction nucleotides: 6. This CDR3 is 15 amino acids long. Germline V gene lookup returns CDR1 LNHDA and CDR2 SQIVND (reference sequence). As regards this clone: As yet, its antigen is unknown.

The origin of this receptor is an adult who received the AZD1222 COVID-19 vaccine. V gene TRBV19 combines with J gene TRBJ2-5; 7 bases match TRBD1. The sample in question was peripheral blood, obtained 28 days after the second AZD1222 dose. The CDR3 region is CASSTHYRGQETQYF. In DNA, the CDR3 is TGTGCCAGTAGTACCCATTACAGGGGCCAAGAGACCCAGTACTTC.